These 11 T cell receptor beta chains share one sample of origin, sequenced in a study of blood T cell repertoires in COVID-19. Produced via immunoSEQ multiplex PCR; TCRdb's table is partial and in-frame only. The table shows over 55,000 clones, with about nine tenths occurring only once. Sequencing was performed on peripheral blood. All receptors derive from a man between 50 and 59 years old with active COVID-19.

This clone was found a few times. V and J are TRBV30 and TRBJ1-1, with D possibly matching TRBD1 (5 bases). Germline V gene lookup returns CDR1 GTSNPN and CDR2 SVGIG (reference sequence). The CDR3 length is 14 residues. Deletions cut 3 bases from V and 0 bases from J, with 11 bases between. This CDR3 is CAWRRQRLNTEAFF. The DNA of the CDR3 is TGTGCCTGGAGACGACAGAGATTGAACACTGAAGCTTTCTTT.

The chain links TRBV30 to TRBJ2-1, with TRBD1 matching 8 bases. The V gene's germline CDR1 is GTSNPN and CDR2 SVGIG (reference sequence). This CDR3 spans 13 amino acids. J was trimmed by 4 bases and V by 5 bases; bases with no gene match: 4. The CDR3 DNA reads TGTGCCTGGTCGGGACAGGTTTACAATGAGCAGTTCTTC. Protein product: CAWSGQVYNEQFF. Full variable domain (remainder filled in from reference TRBV30 and TRBJ2-1): SQTIHQWPATLVQPVGSPLSLECTVEGTSNPNLYWYRQAAGRGLQLLFYSVGIGQISSEVPQNLSASRPQDRQFILSSKKLLLSDSGFYLCAWSGQVYNEQFFGPGTRLTVL.

The chain is built from TRBV19 and TRBJ1-2; TRBD1 matches 7 bases. With 4 bases clipped from V and 3 bases from J, the junction kept 8 bases outside the gene matches. Germline loops: CDR1 LNHDA, CDR2 SQIVND (reference sequence). This CDR3 region has 15 residues. In DNA, the CDR3 is TGTGCCAGTAGTACATTCGGGACAGCTTACTATGGCTACACCTTC. Protein sequence: CASSTFGTAYYGYTF.

The V call is TRBV5-1, the J call TRBJ1-4, with TRBD1 matching 11 bases. Germline V gene lookup returns CDR1 SGHRS and CDR2 YFSETQ. The CDR3 length is 16 residues. The junction had 0 bases not matched to a gene; V was cut back by 0 bases and J by 2 bases. DNA for the CDR3: TGCGCCAGCAGCTTGGGGGACAGGGGGACTAATGAAAAACTGTTTTTT. It yields the protein CASSLGDRGTNEKLFF.

V and J are TRBV6-1 and TRBJ1-2; a weak D match, TRBD1 (5 bases). This CDR3 has 15 amino acids. Trimming stripped 1 base from V and 4 bases from J, with 13 bases between. CDR1 and CDR2 (germline): MNHNS, SASEGT. CDR3 loop: CASSEERGVGYGYTF. The CDR3 DNA reads TGTGCCAGCAGTGAAGAGCGGGGGGTGGGCTATGGCTACACCTTC.

The genes are TRBV28 and TRBJ2-1; 13 bases fit TRBD2. After removal of 6 bases from V and 7 bases from J, the junction contained 9 bases not matched to a gene. Germline CDR1 MDHEN, CDR2 SYDVKM. CDR3 size: 16 residues. This CDR3 is CASSRGRTSGRNEQFF. DNA of the CDR3: TGTGCCAGCAGCCGGGGGAGGACTAGCGGGAGAAATGAGCAGTTCTTC.

The V call is TRBV7-5, the J call TRBJ2-1; the table names TRBD2, a call not compared with the DNA. TRBV7-5 is a known pseudogene. The CDR3 runs 18 residues. The CDR3 DNA reads as TGTGCCAGAAGCTTAAGAAACAGCGGGAGGGCCGAGGGGGATGAGCAGTTCTTC. Translation gives CARSLRNSGRAEGDEQFF.

J is TRBJ1-1 and V is TRBV30; D not certain. V lost 5 bases and J 6 bases, leaving 13 bases between the germline ends. The germline CDR1 and CDR2 sequences are GTSNPN and SVGIG (reference sequence). The CDR3 length is 12 residues. The CDR3 nucleotides are TGTGCCTGGTCAGAGGGTGAGGCTGAAGCTTTCTTT. This gives the protein CAWSEGEAEAFF.

The chain links TRBV5-1 to TRBJ2-7, with TRBD2 matching 14 bases. V shed 4 bases, J shed 6 bases, and the junction held 6 bases outside the gene matches. From germline, CDR1 is SGHRS and CDR2 YFSETQ. CDR3 length equals 15 residues. In nucleotides, the CDR3 is TGCGCCAGCAGCCTATCCGGGACTAGCGGGAGCGAGCAGTACTTC. Its protein is CASSLSGTSGSEQYF.

The rearrangement joins TRBV15 to TRBJ1-2; weak D call: TRBD1 (5 bases). In germline, CDR1 is LNHNV, CDR2 YYDKDF (reference sequence). V gave up 0 bases and J gave up 4 bases, with 9 bases separating them. The CDR3 is made up of 14 amino acids. The CDR3 DNA is TGTGCCACCAGCAGAGACAGGGCGAGCTATGGCTACACCTTC. This codes for CATSRDRASYGYTF.

The chain employs TRBV27 and TRBJ2-7; D may be TRBD1 (6 bases). Germline loops: CDR1 MNHEY, CDR2 SMNVEV (reference sequence). The CDR3 contains 12 residues. The germline V and J ends were trimmed by 5 bases and 5 bases, with 10 bases remaining between them. The CDR3 nucleotides read TGTGCCAGCAGTACAGGGTCCCACGAGCAGTACTTC. Protein sequence: CASSTGSHEQYF.